These 14 T cell receptor beta chains were all obtained from the same sample, sequenced in a study of cytomegalovirus exposure and HLA in healthy donors. PCR used 60 Vbeta primers and 13 Jbeta primers. The data were produced by immunoSEQ multiplex PCR, yet TCRdb's version contains in-frame clones alone and is incomplete. The repertoire holds 150,000 or so clones, with about 74% as singletons. Sample: PBMCs. The receptors derive from a woman between 40 and 50 years old in good health and CMV-seronegative.

The chain has TRBV11-3 and TRBJ1-3; D unresolved. Germline-derived CDR1 and CDR2 are SGHNT and YENEEA. This CDR3 region has 14 residues. The V end was cut by 5 bases, the J end by 0 bases, with 8 bases between. The CDR3 loop reads CASSPYFSGNTIYF. CDR3 in DNA: TGTGCCAGCAGCCCCTACTTCTCTGGAAACACCATATATTTT.

J is TRBJ2-2 and V is TRBV7-8, with 7 bases lining up with TRBD2. This CDR3 contains 17 residues. Germline loops: CDR1 SGHVS, CDR2 FQNEAQ. Trimming removed 4 bases from V and 3 bases from J; junction bases left unmatched: 11. The CDR3 sequence is CASSSAPGGRDTGELFF. The CDR3 DNA follows: TGTGCCAGCAGCTCCGCTCCGGGGGGTAGGGACACCGGGGAGCTGTTTTTT. Variable domain in full (rest from reference TRBV7-8 and TRBJ2-2): GAGVSQSPRYKVAKRGQDVALRCDPISGHVSLFWYQQALGQGPEFLTYFQNEAQLDKSGLPSDRFFAERPEGSVSTLKIQRTQQEDSAVYLCASSSAPGGRDTGELFFGEGSRLTVL.

This clone has just one count. The rearrangement links TRBV9 to TRBJ2-3; 10 bases are a match to TRBD1. Germline-derived CDR1 and CDR2 are SGDLS and YYNGEE. V trimming: 3 bases; J trimming: 13 bases; junction bases outside the gene matches: 8. CDR3 length: 13 amino acids. The CDR3 reads CASSALTGGEEYF. CDR3 nucleotides: TGTGCCAGCAGCGCCCTGACAGGGGGCGAAGAGTATTTT.

This chain uses TRBV6-5 with TRBJ1-1; 8 nucleotides align to TRBD1. This CDR3 is 15 amino acids long. Germline values: CDR1 MNHEY, CDR2 SVGAGI. The V segment lost 4 bases and the J segment 0 bases; nucleotides outside the gene matches: 4. The CDR3: CASSSDRGLNTEAFF. CDR3 coding DNA: TGTGCCAGCAGTTCCGACAGGGGCCTGAACACTGAAGCTTTCTTT.

V gene TRBV13 combines with J gene TRBJ2-1, with D possibly matching TRBD2 (6 bases). Germline V gene sequence: CDR1 PRHDT, CDR2 FYEKMQ (reference sequence). V was trimmed by 5 bases and J by 0 bases, leaving 17 bases between them. The CDR3 is 17 amino acids. The CDR3 protein is CASSTLGTTSSYNEQFF. The CDR3 region has the DNA TGTGCCAGCAGCACACTAGGGACGACTAGCTCCTACAATGAGCAGTTCTTC. The full variable domain, rest sourced from reference TRBV13 and TRBJ2-1, is AAGVIQSPRHLIKEKRETATLKCYPIPRHDTVYWYQQGPGQDPQFLISFYEKMQSDKGSIPDRFSAQQFSDYHSELNMSSLELGDSALYFCASSTLGTTSSYNEQFFGPGTRLTVL.

The chain is built from TRBV6-5 and TRBJ1-1, with TRBD1 as a possible D gene (6 bases). Deletions cut 6 bases from V and 1 base from J, with 15 bases between. This CDR3 is built from 15 residues. Germline-derived CDR1 and CDR2 are MNHEY and SVGAGI. The CDR3 coding sequence is TGTGCCAGCAGCCCGGGACACCCTGGGAACACTGAAGCTTTCTTT. As protein: CASSPGHPGNTEAFF.

The chain employs TRBV5-1 and TRBJ2-7; 8 bases map to TRBD1. The V gene end was trimmed by 0 bases and the J gene end by 2 bases; junction bases not matched to a gene: 7. The length of the CDR3 is 16 residues. Germline V lookup: CDR1 SGHRS, CDR2 YFSETQ. CDR3 residues: CASSLGLGQGTYEQYF. CDR3 in DNA: TGCGCCAGCAGCTTGGGGCTAGGACAGGGAACCTACGAGCAGTACTTC.

V and J are TRBV19 and TRBJ2-5, with a tentative D call TRBD1 (6 bases). Germline-derived CDR1 and CDR2 are LNHDA and SQIVND (reference sequence). Trimming stripped 4 bases from V and 5 bases from J, with 11 bases between. The CDR3 consists of 13 residues. The CDR3 region has the DNA TGTGCCAGTAGTACAGGGGTGAGGGAGACCCAGTACTTC. Protein product: CASSTGVRETQYF. Combining the CDR3 with reference TRBV19 and TRBJ2-5 gives the whole variable domain DGGITQSPKYLFRKEGQNVTLSCEQNLNHDAMYWYRQDPGQGLRLIYYSQIVNDFQKGDIAEGYSVSREKKESFPLTVTSAQKNPTAFYLCASSTGVRETQYFGPGTRLLVL.

This clone was observed a single time. This rearrangement joins TRBV5-1 to TRBJ2-7, with 7 bases fitting TRBD1. Trimming cost V 5 bases and J 0 bases; bases outside gene matches: 8. Germline V gives CDR1 SGHRS, CDR2 YFSETQ. The CDR3 length is 15 residues. DNA of the CDR3: TGCGCCAGCAGTCAGGGTAGACAGGGCTCCTACGAGCAGTACTTC. Its protein product is CASSQGRQGSYEQYF.

This clone was seen only once. The gene calls are TRBV6-5 and TRBJ1-4; 8 bases line up with TRBD1. The germline CDR1 and CDR2 sequences are MNHEY and SVGAGI. V lost 6 bases, J lost 8 bases, and 5 bases stayed unmatched. This CDR3 contains 13 residues. CDR3: CASSQGAREKLFF. In DNA form, the CDR3 reads TGTGCCAGCAGCCAGGGGGCGCGGGAAAAACTGTTTTTT.

V and J are TRBV12-5 and TRBJ2-3; D call uncertain. The CDR3 runs 11 residues. V lost 7 bases and J 2 bases, leaving 4 bases between the germline ends. Germline V gene sequence: CDR1 LGHNT, CDR2 FRNRAP. The CDR3 protein is CASANTDTQYF. DNA for the CDR3: TGTGCTAGTGCCAACACAGATACGCAGTATTTT. Combining the CDR3 with reference TRBV12-5 and TRBJ2-3 gives the whole variable domain DARVTQTPRHKVTEMGQEVTMRCQPILGHNTVFWYRQTMMQGLELLAYFRNRAPLDDSGMPKDRFSAEMPDATLATLKIQPSEPRDSAVYFCASANTDTQYFGPGTRLTVL.

In its sample, this clone was seen a few times. The chain recombines TRBV5-1 with TRBJ1-2, with D perhaps TRBD1 (6 bases). From germline, CDR1 is SGHRS and CDR2 YFSETQ. The CDR3 is 14 amino acids. Trimming removed 5 bases from V and 4 bases from J, with 15 bases in between. CDR3 bases: TGCGCCAGCAGTACAACACAGGGTTCCTATGGCTACACCTTC. It yields the protein CASSTTQGSYGYTF.

This sequence joins TRBV5-1 and TRBJ2-6; no firm D call. This CDR3 has 13 residues. V was trimmed by 5 bases and J by 0 bases, leaving 3 bases between them. Per germline, CDR1 SGHRS and CDR2 YFSETQ. CDR3 amino acids: CASRASGANVLTF. Here the CDR3 DNA reads TGCGCCAGCAGGGCCTCTGGGGCCAACGTCCTGACTTTC.

V and J are TRBV9 and TRBJ1-4, with D tentatively TRBD1 (5 bases). V was cut by 0 bases and J by 7 bases, with 10 bases left in between. This CDR3 is built from 14 residues. CDR1 and CDR2 from the germline V gene are SGDLS and YYNGEE. In DNA, the CDR3 is TGTGCCAGCAGCGTAGGTCAGGGACTTGAAAAACTGTTTTTT. Translation: CASSVGQGLEKLFF.